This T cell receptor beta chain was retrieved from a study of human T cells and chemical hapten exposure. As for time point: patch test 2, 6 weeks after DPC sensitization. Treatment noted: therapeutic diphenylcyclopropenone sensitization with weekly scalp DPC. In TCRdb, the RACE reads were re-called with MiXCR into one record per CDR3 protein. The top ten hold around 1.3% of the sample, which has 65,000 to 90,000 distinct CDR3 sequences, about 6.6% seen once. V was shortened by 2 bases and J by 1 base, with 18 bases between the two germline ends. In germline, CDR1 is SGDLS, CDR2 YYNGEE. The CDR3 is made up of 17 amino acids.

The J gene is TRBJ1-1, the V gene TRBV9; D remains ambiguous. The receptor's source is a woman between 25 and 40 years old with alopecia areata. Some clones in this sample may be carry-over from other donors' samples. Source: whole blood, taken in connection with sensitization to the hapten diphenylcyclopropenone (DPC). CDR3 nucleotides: TGTGCCAGCAGCGTGGGTCGTATGGGAGTTGGGAACACTGAAGCTTTCTTT. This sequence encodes CASSVGRMGVGNTEAFF.